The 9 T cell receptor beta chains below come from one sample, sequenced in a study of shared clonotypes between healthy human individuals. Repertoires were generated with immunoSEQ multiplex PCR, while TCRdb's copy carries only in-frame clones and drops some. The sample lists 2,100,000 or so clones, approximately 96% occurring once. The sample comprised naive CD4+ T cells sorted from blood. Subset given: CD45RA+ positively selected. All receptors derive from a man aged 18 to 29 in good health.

The chain's CDR3 is CASKVDRGDTEAFF. CDR3 bases: TGTGCCAGCAAAGTGGACAGGGGGGACACTGAAGCTTTCTTT. The chain has TRBV2 and TRBJ1-1; 10 bases are a match to TRBD1. The CDR3 sequence is 14 residues long. V was pared by 7 bases and J by 3 bases, with 5 bases of the junction left unmatched. The germline V gene has CDR1 SNHLY and CDR2 FYNNEI.

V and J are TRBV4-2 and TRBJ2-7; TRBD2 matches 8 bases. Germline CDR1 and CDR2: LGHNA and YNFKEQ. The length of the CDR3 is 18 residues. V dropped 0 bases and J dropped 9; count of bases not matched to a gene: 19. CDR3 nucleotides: TGTGCCAGCAGCCAAGAGGCGGGGGGCGGCCCCAAGGTCGGGAGGCAGTACTTC. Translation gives CASSQEAGGGPKVGRQYF.

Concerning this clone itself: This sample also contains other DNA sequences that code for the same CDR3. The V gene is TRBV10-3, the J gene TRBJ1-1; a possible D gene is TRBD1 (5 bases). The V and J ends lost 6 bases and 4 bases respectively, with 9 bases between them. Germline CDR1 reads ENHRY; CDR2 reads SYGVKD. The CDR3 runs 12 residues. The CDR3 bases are TGTGCCATCAGCGGGACGGGCACTGAAGCTTTCTTT. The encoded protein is CAISGTGTEAFF.

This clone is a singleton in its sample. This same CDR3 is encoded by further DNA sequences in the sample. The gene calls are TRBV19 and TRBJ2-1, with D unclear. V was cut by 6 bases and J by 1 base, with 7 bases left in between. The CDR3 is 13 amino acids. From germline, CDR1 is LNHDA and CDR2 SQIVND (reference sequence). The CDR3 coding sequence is TGTGCCAGTAGGGCCTCGTCCTACAATGAGCAGTTCTTC. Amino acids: CASRASSYNEQFF.

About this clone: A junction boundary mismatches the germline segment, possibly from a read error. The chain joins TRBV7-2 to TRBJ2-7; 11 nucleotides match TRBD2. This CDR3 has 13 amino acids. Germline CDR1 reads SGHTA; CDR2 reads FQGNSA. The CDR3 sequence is CASSGQTSGGMSF. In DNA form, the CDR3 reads TGTGCCAGCAGCGGCCAAACTAGCGGGGGTATGTCCTTC. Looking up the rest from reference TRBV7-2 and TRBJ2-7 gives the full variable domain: GAGVSQSPSNKVTEKGKDVELRCDPISGHTALYWYRQSLGQGLEFLIYFQGNSAPDKSGLPSDRFSAERTGGSVSTLTIQRTQQEDSAVYLCASSGQTSGGMSFGPGTRLTVT.

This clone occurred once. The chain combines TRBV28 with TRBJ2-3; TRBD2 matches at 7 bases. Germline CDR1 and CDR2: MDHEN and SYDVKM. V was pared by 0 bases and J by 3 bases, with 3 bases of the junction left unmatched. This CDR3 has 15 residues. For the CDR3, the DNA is TGTGCCAGCAGTTTATGGGGGGAGGGGACAGATACGCAGTATTTT. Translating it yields CASSLWGEGTDTQYF.

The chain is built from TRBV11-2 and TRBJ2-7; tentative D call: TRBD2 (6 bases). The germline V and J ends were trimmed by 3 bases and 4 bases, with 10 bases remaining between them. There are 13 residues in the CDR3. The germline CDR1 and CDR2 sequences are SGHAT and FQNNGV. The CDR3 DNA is TGTGCCAGCAGCTTCCGGGGAGGATACGAGCAGTACTTC. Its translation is CASSFRGGYEQYF.

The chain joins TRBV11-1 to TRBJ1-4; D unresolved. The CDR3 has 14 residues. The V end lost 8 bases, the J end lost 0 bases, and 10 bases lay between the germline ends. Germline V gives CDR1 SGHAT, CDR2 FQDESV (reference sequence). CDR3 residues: CASRRGATNEKLFF. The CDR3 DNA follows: TGTGCCAGCCGCCGGGGAGCAACTAATGAAAAACTGTTTTTT.

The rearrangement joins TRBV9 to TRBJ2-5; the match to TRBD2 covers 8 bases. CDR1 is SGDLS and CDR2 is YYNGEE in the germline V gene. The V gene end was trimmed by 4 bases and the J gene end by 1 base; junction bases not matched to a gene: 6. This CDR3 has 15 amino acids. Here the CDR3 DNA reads TGTGCCAGCAGCACCCTAGCGGGTGGCCAAGAGACCCAGTACTTC. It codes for CASSTLAGGQETQYF.